These 25 T cell receptor beta chains were sequenced from one sample in a study of blood T cell repertoires in COVID-19. Sequenced by immunoSEQ multiplex PCR; TCRdb stores in-frame clones only, minus some. The table lists over 350,000 clones, around nine tenths of them singletons. Sequenced: peripheral blood. These receptors came from a woman aged 30 to 39 with acute or convalescent COVID-19.

V and J are TRBV9 and TRBJ1-5; 8 nucleotides agree with TRBD1. This CDR3 spans 17 amino acids. V lost 4 bases to trimming and J lost 1 base; unmatched junction nucleotides: 10. Germline CDR1 and CDR2: SGDLS and YYNGEE. CDR3 residues: CASSPGTGSTSNQPQHF. CDR3 DNA sequence: TGTGCCAGCAGCCCCGGGACAGGTAGTACGAGCAATCAGCCCCAGCATTTT. The whole variable domain, remainder taken from reference TRBV9 and TRBJ1-5, is DSGVTQTPKHLITATGQRVTLRCSPRSGDLSVYWYQQSLDQGLQFLIQYYNGEERAKGNILERFSAQQFPDLHSELNLSSLELGDSALYFCASSPGTGSTSNQPQHFGDGTRLSIL.

The rearrangement joins TRBV19 to TRBJ1-5; D might be TRBD1 (5 bases). This CDR3 region has 14 residues. The germline CDR1 and CDR2 sequences are LNHDA and SQIVND (reference sequence). V shed 6 bases and J shed 6 bases, with 15 bases lying between them. The CDR3 sequence is CASRHTGSGQPQHF. The CDR3 DNA reads as TGTGCCAGTAGGCACACAGGTTCCGGTCAGCCCCAGCATTTT.

V and J are TRBV9 and TRBJ2-3; 7 positions match TRBD2. The germline CDR1 and CDR2 sequences are SGDLS and YYNGEE. The junction had 1 base not matched to a gene; V was cut back by 3 bases and J by 0 bases. The CDR3 is made up of 14 amino acids. The CDR3 region is CASSGRESTDTQYF. Written as DNA, the CDR3 is TGTGCCAGCAGCGGGCGGGAGAGCACAGATACGCAGTATTTT.

CDR3 sequence: CASSLRRGGGGYNSPLHF. DNA for the CDR3: TGTGCCAGCAGTCTAAGGAGGGGAGGAGGTGGCTATAATTCACCCCTCCACTTT. The V and J genes are TRBV27 and TRBJ1-6; a possible D gene is TRBD1 (5 bases). The CDR3 extends over 18 amino acids. Per the germline V gene, CDR1 is MNHEY and CDR2 is SMNVEV (reference sequence). The V gene lost 5 bases and the J gene lost 3 bases, with 20 bases spanning the gap.

V usage is TRBV21-1 and J usage is TRBJ1-1. TRBV21-1 is designated a pseudogene. The CDR3 loop spans 17 amino acids. As DNA, the CDR3 is TGTGCCAGCAGCCTACAAGTGCGGGGGTTCCCGAACACTGAAGCTTTCTTT. Amino acids: CASSLQVRGFPNTEAFF.

The rearrangement links TRBV24-1 to TRBJ2-2, with TRBD2 matching over 11 bases. The CDR3 extends over 17 amino acids. Trimming took 4 bases from V and 5 from J; bases not matched to a gene: 8. Looked up from germline, CDR1 is KGHDR and CDR2 is SFDVKD. The CDR3 DNA sequence: TGTGCCACCAGTGAGCCTGCCGGGACTAGCGGTACCGGGGAGCTGTTTTTT. It codes for CATSEPAGTSGTGELFF.

The chain combines TRBV5-6 with TRBJ1-2; a possible D gene is TRBD1 (6 bases). Germline V gives CDR1 SGHDT, CDR2 YYEEEE. Trimming left V 3 bases short and J 2 bases short, with 14 bases between. The CDR3 length is 15 residues. The chain's CDR3 is CASSSNRVANYGYTF. The CDR3 DNA reads TGTGCCAGCAGCTCTAACAGGGTCGCGAACTATGGCTACACCTTC.

The rearrangement links TRBV12-3 or TRBV12-4 to TRBJ2-3; weak D call: TRBD1 (6 bases). This CDR3 spans 12 amino acids. Trimming stripped 6 bases from V and 3 bases from J, with 7 bases between. DNA of the CDR3: TGTGCCAGCAGGGACAGTACAGATACGCAGTATTTT. It yields the protein CASRDSTDTQYF.

The chain joins TRBV6-4 to TRBJ2-4, with D maybe TRBD1 (5 bases). This CDR3 region has 18 residues. Germline CDR1 MRHNA, CDR2 SNTAGT. The ends were cut back, 0 bases at V and 0 bases at J, with 15 bases in the middle. The chain's CDR3 is CASSDSIGSGIAKNIQYF. In DNA, the CDR3 is TGTGCCAGCAGTGACTCGATAGGATCAGGGATAGCCAAAAACATTCAGTACTTC.

The J gene is TRBJ1-2, the V gene TRBV6-1, with D uncertain. The CDR3 loop spans 14 amino acids. V lost 0 bases and J lost 3, with 8 bases in between. CDR1 MNHNS and CDR2 SASEGT come from the germline V gene. CDR3 in amino acids: CASSEAEAYYGYTF. In nucleotides, the CDR3 is TGTGCCAGCAGTGAAGCTGAAGCCTACTATGGCTACACCTTC.

The CDR3 coding sequence is TGTGCCAGTTCACCCCGGGGGGGGGTTGGTGAGCAGTTCTTC. It yields the protein CASSPRGGVGEQFF. This rearrangement joins TRBV2 to TRBJ2-1; TRBD2 aligns across 8 bases. The length of the CDR3 is 14 residues. Germline CDR1 and CDR2: SNHLY and FYNNEI. After removal of 9 bases from V and 9 bases from J, the junction contained 13 bases not matched to a gene.

This chain links TRBV7-9 with TRBJ2-7; D is ambiguous. Trimming shortened V by 7 bases and J by 0 bases, and 7 bases separated the two germline ends. There are 12 residues in the CDR3. CDR1 and CDR2 from the germline V gene are SEHNR and FQNEAQ (reference sequence). The CDR3 here is CASNQDSYEQYF. The CDR3 DNA is TGTGCCAGCAACCAGGACTCCTACGAGCAGTACTTC.

This sequence joins TRBV18 and TRBJ1-1; D may be TRBD1 (5 bases). This CDR3 is 13 amino acids long. V was trimmed by 5 bases and J by 1 base, leaving 8 bases between them. Germline V CDR1 and CDR2: KGHSH, LQKENI. The CDR3 DNA reads TGTGCCAGCTCAGGGGCCCCGAACACTGAAGCTTTCTTT. This gives the protein CASSGAPNTEAFF.

The chain combines TRBV28 with TRBJ2-3; 8 nucleotides line up with TRBD2. V trimming: 2 bases; J trimming: 4 bases; junction bases outside the gene matches: 14. The CDR3 is 18 amino acids. The germline V gene encodes CDR1 MDHEN and CDR2 SYDVKM. The CDR3 loop is CASSLRGGGGSRPDTQYF. For the CDR3, the DNA is TGTGCCAGCAGTTTAAGGGGAGGCGGGGGGTCCCGGCCAGATACGCAGTATTTT.

V usage is TRBV19 and J usage is TRBJ1-5, with 7 bases fitting TRBD1. V shed 7 bases and J 7 bases; nucleotides not matched to a gene: 7. The CDR3 length is 13 residues. The V gene's germline CDR1 is LNHDA and CDR2 SQIVND (reference sequence). In DNA form, the CDR3 reads TGTGCCAGTAACCCGACAGGGTCCCAGCCCCAGCATTTT. Translated, it gives CASNPTGSQPQHF. The full variable domain, with the rest looked up from reference TRBV19 and TRBJ1-5, is DGGITQSPKYLFRKEGQNVTLSCEQNLNHDAMYWYRQDPGQGLRLIYYSQIVNDFQKGDIAEGYSVSREKKESFPLTVTSAQKNPTAFYLCASNPTGSQPQHFGDGTRLSIL.

The chain couples TRBV28 to TRBJ2-2, with 11 bases identical to TRBD1. J was trimmed by 5 bases and V by 5 bases; bases with no gene match: 7. Germline CDR1 is MDHEN and CDR2 is SYDVKM. The CDR3 spans 16 residues. The CDR3 loop is CASSPAGTGGTGELFF. The CDR3 region has the DNA TGTGCCAGCAGTCCTGCCGGGACAGGGGGTACCGGGGAGCTGTTTTTT.

Concerning this clone: Additional DNA sequences in this sample encode the identical CDR3. This chain connects TRBV19 to TRBJ1-1, with 7 bases fitting TRBD1. J lost 1 base, V lost 1 base, and 0 bases had no gene match. This CDR3 region has 14 residues. From germline, CDR1 is LNHDA and CDR2 SQIVND (reference sequence). CDR3 protein: CASSIGTGNTEAFF. The CDR3 DNA reads TGTGCCAGTAGTATAGGGACAGGGAACACTGAAGCTTTCTTT.

The rearrangement links TRBV4-1 to TRBJ1-3, with a tentative D call TRBD1 (6 bases). Trimming took off 3 bases at V and 3 bases at J, with 12 bases between the two ends. CDR3 length: 15 residues. Germline CDR1 reads MGHRA; CDR2 reads YSYEKL. The CDR3 region is CASSQGTGNGNTIYF. The CDR3 DNA is TGCGCCAGCAGCCAGGGCACAGGGAATGGAAACACCATATATTTT.

The chain carries TRBV28 and TRBJ2-7; 7 bases agree with TRBD1. CDR1 is MDHEN and CDR2 is SYDVKM in the germline V gene. Trimming removed 5 bases from V and 2 bases from J; junction bases left unmatched: 15. There are 17 residues in the CDR3. CDR3 DNA: TGTGCCAGCAGTCTACCAACAGGGGTTTTCCCCACCTACGAGCAGTACTTC. This encodes CASSLPTGVFPTYEQYF.

The table lists this clone with a few counts. The rearrangement links TRBV5-4 to TRBJ2-1; possibly TRBD1 for D (6 bases). CDR3 length: 14 residues. Trimming shortened V by 4 bases and J by 3 bases, and 11 bases separated the two germline ends. Per the germline V gene, CDR1 is SGHNT and CDR2 is YYREEE (reference sequence). CDR3 nucleotide sequence: TGTGCCAGCAGCCTGGGGGACAACTACAATGAGCAGTTCTTC. Amino acid sequence: CASSLGDNYNEQFF.

V usage is TRBV9 and J usage is TRBJ2-5; maybe TRBD1 (5 bases). Per germline, CDR1 SGDLS and CDR2 YYNGEE. The CDR3 is 17 residues long. Trimming shortened V by 0 bases and J by 2 bases, and 17 bases separated the two germline ends. The DNA of the CDR3 is TGTGCCAGCAGCGTAGGTCTAGTTGCAGGGCCTCAAGAGACCCAGTACTTC. The encoded protein is CASSVGLVAGPQETQYF.

The gene calls are TRBV19 and TRBJ1-1; D gene ambiguous. Germline V gene sequence: CDR1 LNHDA, CDR2 SQIVND (reference sequence). V gave up 3 bases and J gave up 6 bases, with 5 bases separating them. This CDR3 comprises 11 residues. In DNA form, the CDR3 reads TGTGCCAGTAGTATCGGTGCTGAAGCTTTCTTT. Translating it yields CASSIGAEAFF.

The chain uses TRBV5-1 and TRBJ1-1, with D perhaps matching TRBD1 (5 bases). CDR3 length: 16 amino acids. The V gene lost 0 bases and the J gene lost 0 bases, with 12 bases spanning the gap. Germline CDR1 SGHRS, CDR2 YFSETQ. CDR3 protein: CASSLGSLGLNTEAFF. The CDR3 bases are TGCGCCAGCAGCTTGGGCTCGCTGGGGCTGAACACTGAAGCTTTCTTT.

This clone is a singleton in its sample. This chain uses TRBV28 with TRBJ2-6, with a possible D match to TRBD1 (5 bases). The germline CDR1 and CDR2 sequences are MDHEN and SYDVKM. V lost 2 bases and J 0 bases, leaving 8 bases between the germline ends. The CDR3 length is 16 residues. DNA for the CDR3: TGTGCCAGCAGTTTAGCCAGGGCCTCTGGGGCCAACGTCCTGACTTTC. Amino acids: CASSLARASGANVLTF.

This clone was picked up one time. V and J are TRBV3-1 (or the pseudogene TRBV3-2) and TRBJ2-1; 9 bases align to TRBD2. The CDR3 length is 19 residues. Germline values: CDR1 LGHDT, CDR2 YNNKEL (reference sequence). V lost 4 bases and J lost 0; bases outside the gene matches: 13. As DNA, the CDR3 is TGTGCCAGCAGCCTAAAGGGCGGGGGGGTGTTCAGCTCCTACAATGAGCAGTTCTTC. Translated: CASSLKGGGVFSSYNEQFF.